This TCR beta chain was retrieved from a study of shared clonotypes between healthy human individuals. The overall study: The study enrolled two women and a few men aged 18 to 49. General observations from the study: The sampled material consisted only of blood, and tissue repertoires are likely to differ.

Terminally differentiated effector memory CD45RA+ cells were left out of the naive CD8 fraction, which was CD45RO-negative and positively selected for CCR7. In the original analysis: Filtering was not the same, since immunoSEQ gave junction-only sequences without quality scores. Some clones are missing from TCRdb's copy, which holds only in-frame ones; the method was immunoSEQ multiplex PCR. V, J and clone size derive from that table, while D and trimming were established from the DNA sequence. Of about 1.9 million clones in the sample, approximately 92% were seen once. Per the germline V gene, CDR1 is SGHRS and CDR2 is YFSETQ. This CDR3 has 14 amino acids. V dropped 4 bases and J dropped 1; count of bases not matched to a gene: 4. A remark on this clone: Its specificity is not known. The identical CDR3 is also encoded by other nucleotide sequences in the sample.

Sequencing was performed on naive CD8+ T cells from PBMCs. The rearrangement joins TRBV5-1 to TRBJ2-5, with 7 bases fitting TRBD1. The clonotype comes from a man aged 18 to 35 in good health. Some clones in this sample may be carry-over from other donors' samples. CDR3 sequence (DNA): TGCGCCAGCAGCCTAGGGGGCTCCCAAGAGACCCAGTACTTC. Translating gives CASSLGGSQETQYF.